A selection of T cell receptor beta chains follows, all from one sample in a study of blood T cell repertoires in COVID-19. The table came from immunoSEQ multiplex PCR; TCRdb's copy has only in-frame clones and leaves some out. Counted here are 150,000 to 250,000 clones, around four fifths occurring once; the ten biggest clones make up roughly 6.9%. The source material was peripheral blood. These receptors all come from a human donor with acute or convalescent COVID-19. The donor label of this sample is uncertain. Both conserved end residues are part of each CDR3. The D gene is left open where the match is weak. Only part of the rows carry a size: once, few, many, or a class if the clone is expanded.

D gene	J gene	V gene	clone size	CDR3 DNA	CDR3 protein
-	TRBJ2-1	TRBV5-8	-	TGTGCCAGCAGCTTGATGGAGGGTAGTACGAGCTCCTACAATGAGCAGTTCTTC	CASSLMEGSTSSYNEQFF
TRBD1	TRBJ1-1	TRBV2	-	TGTGCCAGCACGGGACAGGGGAGGCACACTGAAGCTTTCTTT	CASTGQGRHTEAFF
-	TRBJ2-7	TRBV9	-	TGTGCCAGCAGCGCGGGGGTGACAGGGACCTACGAGCAGTACTTC	CASSAGVTGTYEQYF
TRBD1	TRBJ2-4	TRBV18	few	TGTGCCAGCTCACCTGGACAGGGGATGGGCATTCAGTACTTC	CASSPGQGMGIQYF
TRBD1	TRBJ2-3	TRBV6-2/TRBV6-3	few	TGTGCCAGCAGTTACCCCCCCAGGGGGTTTCGGGGAGCCACAGATACGCAGTATTTT	CASSYPPRGFRGATDTQYF
-	TRBJ1-6	TRBV27	-	TGTGCCAGCAGTGGCCGCAGGGTAGGAAATTCACCCCTCCACTTT	CASSGRRVGNSPLHF
-	TRBJ1-1	TRBV18	-	TGTGCCAGCACGACGGGGGGCGGGGCTAACACTGAAGCTTTCTTT	CASTTGGGANTEAFF
-	TRBJ2-1	TRBV7-8	-	TGTGCCAGCAGCTTAGACAGGTACAATGAGCAGTTCTTC	CASSLDRYNEQFF
-	TRBJ1-5	TRBV4-2	-	TGTGCCAGCAGCCAAGAGGCCAGGGGAAGCAATCAGCCCCAGCATTTT	CASSQEARGSNQPQHF
TRBD2	TRBJ2-7	TRBV25-1	-	TGTGCCAGCAGCGCCGCCGGGACTAGCGGGAACGGCGAGCAGTACTTC	CASSAAGTSGNGEQYF
TRBD2	TRBJ2-3	TRBV2	-	TGTGCCAGCAGCCGACGACTAGCGGGAGGATCAGATACGCAGTATTTT	CASSRRLAGGSDTQYF
-	TRBJ1-1	TRBV19	-	TGTGCCAGTAGTAACGGGGCTGAAGCTTTCTTT	CASSNGAEAFF
TRBD1	TRBJ2-5	TRBV23-1	few	TGCGCCAGCAGTCCCGATAGGGACAGCCTGCAAGAGACCCAGTACTTC	CASSPDRDSLQETQYF
TRBD1	TRBJ1-6	TRBV5-1	-	TGCGCCAGCAGCCGCTCAACAGGGGATAATTCACCCCTCCACTTT	CASSRSTGDNSPLHF
-	TRBJ1-5	TRBV5-6	-	TGTGCCAGCAGCTCCTTAAGCGGTCAGCCCCAGCATTTT	CASSSLSGQPQHF
-	TRBJ2-1	TRBV28	once	TGTGCCAGCAGTTTATCCTTCGGCAATGAGCAGTTCTTC	CASSLSFGNEQFF
TRBD2	TRBJ2-3	TRBV7-2	few	TGTGCCAGCAGCTTAGGGCTAGCGGGAGCCGGGGGGGGCACAGATACGCAGTATTTT	CASSLGLAGAGGGTDTQYF
TRBD2	TRBJ2-1	TRBV7-8	-	TGTGCCAGCAGCTCGCCGGGACTAGCGGACATTCAAGTCAATGAGCAGTTCTTC	CASSSPGLADIQVNEQFF
-	TRBJ1-6	TRBV23-1	-	TGCGCCAGCACCCCGGACTGGCGCTCACCCCTCCACTTT	CASTPDWRSPLHF
-	TRBJ2-3	TRBV6-1	-	TGTGCCAGCAGTGAACCCGGACACACAGATACGCAGTATTTT	CASSEPGHTDTQYF
TRBD1	TRBJ2-7	TRBV5-1	-	TGCGCCAGCAGCGAACAGGGGGTGGGCTCCTACGAGCAGTACTTC	CASSEQGVGSYEQYF
TRBD2	TRBJ2-2	TRBV10-3	once	TGTGCCATCAGAGCTAGCGGGAGGGCCGACGGGGAGCTGTTTTTT	CAIRASGRADGELFF
TRBD1	TRBJ2-1	TRBV7-9	-	TGTGCCAGCAGCTTAGACGCCAGACAGGGGGCGGAGCAGTTCTTC	CASSLDARQGAEQFF
TRBD1	TRBJ1-2	TRBV30	-	TGTGCCTGGAAACCGGGACAGCCCTCGGCCGGCTATGGCTACACCTTC	CAWKPGQPSAGYGYTF
TRBD2	TRBJ2-7	TRBV9	-	TGTGCCAGCAGCGTAGGCGGGAGGGGTAACGAGCAGTACTTC	CASSVGGRGNEQYF
-	TRBJ1-3	TRBV27	-	TGTGCCAGCAGTAGGGGGTATGGAAACACCATATATTTT	CASSRGYGNTIYF
TRBD2	TRBJ2-1	TRBV7-2	few	TGTGCCAGCAGTATGACTAGCGGGATCAACAATGAGCAGTTCTTC	CASSMTSGINNEQFF
-	TRBJ1-6	TRBV9	-	TGTGCCAGCAGCGCCGCTTTTTGGGAGCGGAATTCACCCCTCCACTTT	CASSAAFWERNSPLHF
-	TRBJ1-2	TRBV30	-	TGTGCCGAAGCGGGGAACTATGGCTACACCTTC	CAEAGNYGYTF
-	TRBJ1-4	TRBV19	-	TGTGCCAGTAAACGACAGGTCACTAATGAAAAACTGTTTTTT	CASKRQVTNEKLFF
-	TRBJ2-1	TRBV3-1/TRBV3-2	-	TGTGCCAGCAGCCAAGATAGGAGGGAAAGGATCTTC	CASSQDRRERIF
TRBD1	TRBJ1-6	TRBV30	-	TGTGCCTGGAGGACCCCCTATCAGACAGGGTCAAATTCACCCCTCCACTTT	CAWRTPYQTGSNSPLHF
TRBD1	TRBJ2-1	TRBV18	-	TGTGCCAGCTCACCCGGGACAGGGTACAATGAGCAGTTCTTC	CASSPGTGYNEQFF
-	TRBJ2-6	TRBV27	once	TGTGCCAGCGCCTTTTTTAGGGGTTCTGGGGCCAACGTCCTGACTTTC	CASAFFRGSGANVLTF
-	TRBJ2-2	TRBV19	-	TGTGCCAGTAGTTTAAGTACTCCCAGGGGGGAGCTGTTTTTT	CASSLSTPRGELFF
TRBD2	TRBJ2-1	TRBV5-4	-	TGTGCCAGCAGCGCCCAAGCGGGAGAGTCCAATGAGCAGTTCTTC	CASSAQAGESNEQFF
-	TRBJ1-3	TRBV5-6	-	TGTGCCAGCAGCCCCGCGACAAAACGCTCTGGAAACACCATATATTTT	CASSPATKRSGNTIYF
-	TRBJ1-5	TRBV19	-	TGTGCCAGTAGTATCCCGGGTATCAATCAGCCCCAGCATTTT	CASSIPGINQPQHF
TRBD1	TRBJ2-7	TRBV7-2	-	TGTGCCAGCAGCACCGAACAGGGGTTCTACGAGCAGTACTTC	CASSTEQGFYEQYF
TRBD2	TRBJ2-1	TRBV14	-	TGTGCCAGCCTCCCAAGCGGGAGGGAATACAATGAGCAGTTCTTC	CASLPSGREYNEQFF
TRBD1	TRBJ2-2	TRBV19	-	TGTGCCAGTAGGACAGGGGGCGAGGTCACCGGGGAGCTGTTTTTT	CASRTGGEVTGELFF
TRBD2	TRBJ2-2	TRBV5-4	once	TGTGCCAGCAGCTTCCTAGCGGGAGGGCTCACCGGGGAGCTGTTTTTT	CASSFLAGGLTGELFF
-	TRBJ1-1	TRBV24-1	few	TGTGCCACCAGTGATCCCGGGACTGAAGCTTTCTTT	CATSDPGTEAFF
-	TRBJ1-1	TRBV29-1	-	TGCAGCGTTGTCGATTTGGGCCCGGCCACTGAAGCTTTCTTT	CSVVDLGPATEAFF
-	TRBJ1-3	TRBV5-1	-	TGCGCCAGCAGCTTGGGAGGTTCTGGAAACACCATATATTTT	CASSLGGSGNTIYF
TRBD2	TRBJ2-5	TRBV15	-	TGTGCCACCAGCAAGGGACTAGCGGGGCAAGAGACCCAGTACTTC	CATSKGLAGQETQYF
-	TRBJ1-1	TRBV6-1	-	TGTGCCAGCAGACCGACAGAGGCTGAAGCTTTCTTT	CASRPTEAEAFF
-	TRBJ1-5	TRBV25-1	-	TGTGCCAGCAGTGAATTGGGAGATAATCAGCCCCAGCATTTT	CASSELGDNQPQHF
-	TRBJ2-5	TRBV3-1/TRBV3-2	-	TGTGCCAGCAGCCAAGATTTCGGGGGTCTCCGCCAAGAGACCCAGTACTTC	CASSQDFGGLRQETQYF
-	TRBJ2-5	TRBV4-2	-	TGTGCCAGCAGCCAAGATGAAGGGGCTGTGCAGACCCAGTACTTC	CASSQDEGAVQTQYF
-	TRBJ1-3	TRBV9	-	TGTGCCAGCAGCGGGACAGTTGGAAACACCATATATTTT	CASSGTVGNTIYF
TRBD2	TRBJ2-1	TRBV9	-	TGTGCCAGCAGCCCCCCAGCGGGGAGGTCCTACAATGAGCAGTTCTTC	CASSPPAGRSYNEQFF
TRBD1	TRBJ2-3	TRBV29-1	-	TGCAGCGTCCGACAGGGGCGCGGGGATACGCAGTATTTT	CSVRQGRGDTQYF
-	TRBJ2-7	TRBV5-1	-	TGCGCCAGCAGCTCCCCGGGAGCAGGGAGAGAGCAGTACTTC	CASSSPGAGREQYF